These 19 T cell receptor beta chains share one sample of origin, sequenced in a study of cytomegalovirus exposure and HLA in healthy donors (dated by TCRdb to about 2017). Library prep was done by the immunoSEQ multiplex PCR assay. For the multiplex PCR, a mixture combining 60 forward primers for TCR Vbeta segments and 13 reverse primers for TCR Jbeta segments was used. The immuneACCESS repertoire file appears here via TCRdb, limited to in-frame rearrangements. These files lack a portion of the clones; in checked studies, under half of the deficit traces to unresolved V genes, and the cause of the others is not known. This sample comprises 100,000 to 140,000 clones, approximately 80% of them detected only once. In total, the top ten clones hold approximately 4.2% of the sample. Sequenced material: PBMCs. These receptors all come from a male donor in good health and CMV-seronegative.

V and J are TRBV7-9 and TRBJ2-1; 11 bases agree with TRBD2. The J segment lost 5 bases and the V segment lost 2 bases, leaving 8 bases of the junction unmatched. The CDR3 contains 17 residues. Germline assignment: CDR1 SEHNR and CDR2 FQNEAQ (reference sequence). This CDR3 is CASSLMAKLAGDNEQFF. The CDR3 region has the DNA TGTGCCAGCAGCTTAATGGCCAAACTAGCGGGAGACAATGAGCAGTTCTTC.

The V gene is TRBV7-9, the J gene TRBJ1-2; D not certain. Germline V gene sequence: CDR1 SEHNR, CDR2 FQNEAQ (reference sequence). Trimming cost V 7 bases and J 0 bases, with 12 bases left between them. The CDR3 loop spans 14 amino acids. As DNA, the CDR3 is TGTGCCAGCACCACCGACACCGCTAACTATGGCTACACCTTC. Translating it yields CASTTDTANYGYTF.

A word on this clone: The CDR3 end shows no conserved phenylalanine or tryptophan, and so a read error is likely. The DNA is omitted, as the CDR3 cannot be located on it reliably, and the CDR3 follows TCRdb's listing. The chain employs TRBV18 and TRBJ1-1; no DNA check was done on the table's D call, TRBD1. Germline values: CDR1 KGHSH, CDR2 LQKENI. The CDR3 is 12 amino acids in total, end residues counted. CDR3 in amino acids: CASSNYGQAWQD.

A few counts support this clone. The chain couples TRBV2 to TRBJ2-3; TRBD2 matches at 10 bases. The germline CDR1 and CDR2 sequences are SNHLY and FYNNEI. Germline trimming cut 6 bases from V and 5 bases from J; bases unmatched to any gene: 5. The CDR3 sequence is 14 residues long. DNA for the CDR3: TGTGCCAGCAGCGAGCGGGAGGGAGGAGATACGCAGTATTTT. Amino acids: CASSEREGGDTQYF.

The CDR3: CASSARQSMNTEAFF. DNA for the CDR3: TGTGCCAGCAGTGCACGACAGAGTATGAACACTGAAGCTTTCTTT. The chain couples TRBV2 to TRBJ1-1, with D maybe TRBD1 (5 bases). The germline V gene encodes CDR1 SNHLY and CDR2 FYNNEI. This CDR3 spans 15 amino acids. V was cut by 4 bases and J by 0 bases, with 12 bases left in between.

The chain uses TRBV9 and TRBJ1-2; 7 bases line up with TRBD1. The CDR3 spans 15 residues. Germline CDR1 is SGDLS and CDR2 is YYNGEE. Trimming took 0 bases from V and 4 from J; bases not matched to a gene: 6. CDR3 DNA: TGTGCCAGCAGCGTAGAATCAGGGGGTGTCTATGGCTACACCTTC. Its translation: CASSVESGGVYGYTF.

This clone appeared once. V and J are TRBV2 and TRBJ2-5, with TRBD1 identical over 8 bases. The assigned J gene may be wrong: the sequence end matches TRBJ2-7 better. The CDR3 has 16 residues. Germline-derived CDR1 and CDR2 are SNHLY and FYNNEI. In DNA form, the CDR3 reads TGTGCCAGCAGTGAAGAGGACAGGGTAATATCCTACGAGCAGTACTTC. Protein: CASSEEDRVISYEQYF.

This chain uses TRBV6-1 with TRBJ1-2; TRBD1 matches 10 bases. Germline assignment: CDR1 MNHNS and CDR2 SASEGT. The CDR3 totals 14 residues. Unmatched junction bases numbered 5, after V lost 6 bases and J lost 4 bases. DNA of the CDR3: TGTGCCAGCAGGGACAGGGGGACTAGCTATGGCTACACCTTC. Translated: CASRDRGTSYGYTF.

The V gene is TRBV9, the J gene TRBJ1-2; 8 bases line up with TRBD1. The CDR3 has 12 amino acids. Germline lookup yields CDR1 SGDLS and CDR2 YYNGEE. The ends lost 4 bases at V and 7 bases at J; junction bases unmatched: 3. CDR3: CASSKGTGGYTF. CDR3 DNA sequence: TGTGCCAGCAGCAAAGGGACAGGTGGCTACACCTTC.

The J gene is TRBJ2-7, the V gene TRBV6-1; D unresolved. The CDR3 sequence is 12 residues long. CDR1 is MNHNS and CDR2 is SASEGT in the germline V gene. V lost 2 bases, J lost 12 bases, and 14 bases lay in between. CDR3 coding DNA: TGTGCCAGCAGTGAATCCGGTCATGAGAGGTACTTC. Its protein product is CASSESGHERYF.

V gene TRBV23-1 combines with J gene TRBJ2-7; 7 bases align to TRBD1. TRBV23-1 is known as an ORF, though its function is uncertain. The CDR3 totals 15 residues. The ends lost 1 base at V and 2 bases at J; junction bases unmatched: 5. CDR3 residues: CASSQYDRAPYEQYF. CDR3 DNA: TGCGCCAGCAGTCAATACGACAGGGCTCCCTACGAGCAGTACTTC.

This chain uses TRBV21-1 with TRBJ2-1; the tabulated D call, TRBD2, remains unverified against the DNA. TRBV21-1 is a recognized pseudogene. The CDR3 is 22 residues long. CDR3 DNA: TGTGCCAGCAGCAAAGCGAGAGGGGGCGCGGCTAGCGGGAGGCTCCCCTACAATGAGCAGTTCTTC. Translating it yields CASSKARGGAASGRLPYNEQFF.

This clone was observed once. This sequence joins TRBV6-5 and TRBJ2-7; D is ambiguous. The CDR3 covers 14 residues. Germline CDR1 is MNHEY and CDR2 is SVGAGI. Trimming removed 5 bases at V and 2 bases at J, with 13 bases between. The DNA of the CDR3 is TGTGCCAGCAGTCCTGACATTTTACCCTACGAGCAGTACTTC. It is translated as CASSPDILPYEQYF.

This chain uses TRBV4-1 with TRBJ2-1, with 12 bases lining up with TRBD2. Germline V gives CDR1 MGHRA, CDR2 YSYEKL. Trimming at V came to 1 base and at J to 3 bases, leaving 1 base not matched to a gene. The CDR3 sequence is 16 residues long. The CDR3 loop reads CASSQVGLAGYNEQFF. The DNA for the CDR3 is TGCGCCAGCAGCCAAGTGGGACTAGCGGGCTACAATGAGCAGTTCTTC.

The genes are TRBV13 and TRBJ1-1; D is unclear. The CDR3 consists of 14 residues. Trimming stripped 8 bases from V and 5 bases from J, with 18 bases between. The germline V gene has CDR1 PRHDT and CDR2 FYEKMQ (reference sequence). CDR3 amino acids: CASRTRGSGTEAFF. CDR3 coding DNA: TGTGCCAGCCGTACGAGAGGGTCCGGTACTGAAGCTTTCTTT.

V and J are TRBV19 and TRBJ1-3; no firm D call. The CDR3 extends over 10 amino acids. Germline loops: CDR1 LNHDA, CDR2 SQIVND (reference sequence). V was clipped by 11 bases and J by 9 bases, with 11 bases between them. The CDR3 spells CAPSPGTIYF. DNA for the CDR3: TGTGCCCCCTCCCCAGGCACCATATATTTT.

This chain connects TRBV28 to TRBJ1-1; D is possibly TRBD1 (5 bases). Germline CDR1 reads MDHEN; CDR2 reads SYDVKM. Deletions cut 4 bases from V and 1 base from J, with 19 bases between. The CDR3 runs 17 residues. The CDR3 spells CASSSLGAVGANTEAFF. CDR3 bases: TGTGCCAGCAGTTCTTTAGGGGCCGTTGGTGCGAACACTGAAGCTTTCTTT.

This clone has just a few counts. The chain is built from TRBV19 and TRBJ2-6, with D unresolved. There are 16 residues in the CDR3. Germline assignment: CDR1 LNHDA and CDR2 SQIVND (reference sequence). The V and J ends lost 1 base and 1 base respectively, with 8 bases between them. CDR3 nucleotides: TGTGCCAGTAGTATAGCGGCAGGATCTGGGGCCAACGTCCTGACTTTC. Translated: CASSIAAGSGANVLTF.

This clone has just a few counts. J is TRBJ2-1 and V is TRBV6-5; 9 nucleotides match TRBD2. The CDR3 consists of 15 residues. Germline assignment: CDR1 MNHEY and CDR2 SVGAGI. V was pared by 6 bases and J by 0 bases, with 3 bases of the junction left unmatched. The CDR3: CASSRSGSSYNEQFF. The CDR3 coding sequence is TGTGCCAGCAGCCGTAGCGGGAGCTCCTACAATGAGCAGTTCTTC.